The rows below give T cell receptor beta chains drawn from one sample of a study of neurological immune-mediated disorders. TCRdb re-analysed the 5' RACE reads in MiXCR, keeping a single row per CDR3 protein. The sample includes tens of thousands of distinct CDR3 sequences, roughly an eighth of them seen just once. Input material: PBMCs. Every receptor here comes from a female donor with HTLV-1-associated myelopathy (HAM/TSP). The CDR3 runs from the conserved cysteine through the conserved F or W. The D gene is left open where the match is weak. Clone sizes are given selectively: once, few, many, or a class where the clone is expanded.

J gene	V gene	clone size	D gene	CDR3 protein	CDR3 DNA
TRBJ2-5	TRBV5-1	many	TRBD1	CASSSVPGQGARETQYF	TGCGCCAGCAGCTCAGTACCGGGACAGGGGGCGAGAGAGACCCAGTACTTC
TRBJ2-1	TRBV5-5	many	TRBD1	CASSQQGAFNEQFF	TGTGCCAGCAGCCAACAGGGGGCATTCAATGAGCAGTTCTTC
TRBJ2-7	TRBV6-1	.	.	CASLFGSTSQQYF	TGTGCCAGCCTCTTCGGATCCACCTCCCAGCAGTACTTC
TRBJ1-5	TRBV5-1	many	TRBD1	CASSLEGTVNQPQHF	TGCGCCAGCAGCTTGGAAGGGACAGTCAATCAGCCCCAGCATTTT
TRBJ2-1	TRBV20-1	.	TRBD2	CSARDYGGAVNEQFF	TGCAGTGCTAGAGATTACGGGGGGGCCGTCAATGAGCAGTTCTTC
TRBJ2-3	TRBV15	many	TRBD1	CATSRGGPTGGTDTQYF	TGTGCCACCAGCAGAGGGGGGCCGACAGGGGGGACAGATACGCAGTATTTT
TRBJ2-7	TRBV5-5	.	TRBD2	CASSSSWGSGGYEQYF	TGTGCCAGCTCCAGCAGCTGGGGTAGCGGGGGCTACGAGCAGTACTTC
TRBJ2-2	TRBV5-1	many	.	CASSQVGGNTGELFF	TGCGCCAGCAGCCAAGTCGGGGGAAACACCGGGGAGCTGTTTTTT
TRBJ1-1	TRBV9	many	.	CASSAGVGTEAFF	TGTGCCAGCAGCGCAGGGGTGGGTACTGAAGCTTTCTTT
TRBJ2-6	TRBV20-1	few	TRBD2	CSARASGGYSGANVLTF	TGCAGTGCTAGAGCTAGCGGGGGATACTCTGGGGCCAACGTCCTGACTTTC
TRBJ2-1	TRBV5-1	many	TRBD2	CASSPTSGGGVEQFF	TGCGCCAGCAGCCCCACTAGCGGGGGCGGCGTTGAGCAGTTCTTC
TRBJ2-7	TRBV18	.	TRBD1	CASSPRTGTGDEQYF	TGTGCCAGCTCACCACGTACCGGGACAGGGGACGAGCAGTACTTC
TRBJ1-1	TRBV5-1	many	.	CASSLQGLDTEAFF	TGCGCCAGCAGCCTGCAGGGTCTCGACACTGAAGCTTTCTTT
TRBJ1-2	TRBV3-1	few	TRBD1	CASSLTGQGVGYTF	TGTGCCAGCAGCCTGACAGGACAGGGGGTCGGCTACACCTTC
TRBJ2-5	TRBV25-1	many	.	CASSEQSQETQYF	TGTGCCAGCAGTGAGCAGAGCCAAGAGACCCAGTACTTC
TRBJ2-1	TRBV29-1	many	.	CSVDWVPVSYNEQFF	TGCAGCGTTGACTGGGTCCCCGTCTCCTACAATGAGCAGTTCTTC
TRBJ2-7	TRBV10-1	many	.	CASSPLALSAGEQYF	TGCGCCAGCAGTCCTTTGGCCCTATCCGCGGGCGAGCAGTACTTC
TRBJ2-5	TRBV20-1	many	TRBD2	CSATSGAIQETQYF	TGCAGTGCGACTAGCGGAGCCATCCAAGAGACCCAGTACTTC
TRBJ1-2	TRBV6-5	many	.	CASSYRVANYGYTF	TGTGCCAGCAGTTACAGGGTTGCCAACTATGGCTACACCTTC
TRBJ2-5	TRBV10-3	many	.	CAISESMGGSETQYF	TGTGCCATCAGTGAGTCGATGGGGGGCTCAGAGACCCAGTACTTC
TRBJ1-2	TRBV2	.	.	CASREVAGYGYTF	TGTGCCAGCAGGGAGGTGGCAGGCTATGGCTACACCTTC
TRBJ2-7	TRBV5-6	few	TRBD2	CASSVPSGGARDEQYF	TGTGCCAGCAGCGTCCCTAGCGGGGGGGCCCGGGACGAGCAGTACTTC
TRBJ1-1	TRBV20-1	.	TRBD1	CSARTTGDTEAFF	TGCAGTGCTCGGACTACAGGGGACACTGAAGCTTTCTTT
TRBJ2-1	TRBV12-3/TRBV12-4	few	TRBD1	CASSLMAGGETEQFF	TGTGCCAGCAGTTTGATGGCAGGGGGTGAGACTGAGCAGTTCTTC
TRBJ2-5	TRBV5-1	many	.	CASSAPGLQGETQYF	TGCGCCAGCAGCGCACCGGGACTCCAAGGGGAGACCCAGTACTTC
TRBJ2-1	TRBV20-1	.	.	CSAYRSHEQFF	TGCAGTGCTTACAGATCCCATGAGCAGTTCTTC
TRBJ2-2	TRBV2	many	.	CASSEWGQDTGELFF	TGTGCCAGCAGTGAATGGGGGCAGGACACCGGGGAGCTGTTTTTT
TRBJ2-7	TRBV6-1	.	.	CASSESDSYEQYF	TGTGCCAGCAGTGAATCGGACTCCTACGAGCAGTACTTC
TRBJ2-5	TRBV10-3	many	.	CAISVRAQETQYF	TGTGCCATCAGTGTTCGGGCCCAAGAGACCCAGTACTTC
TRBJ2-7	TRBV28	.	.	CASSFSGVLSYEQYF	TGTGCCAGCAGTTTTTCAGGGGTCCTCTCCTACGAGCAGTACTTC